The 11 T cell receptor beta chains presented below share a single source sample, sequenced in a study of vaccination and CD4 T cells after COVID-19. Their recognized antigens are unknown. An Oncomine TCR Beta short-read assay was used to sequence the DNA from cultured CD4+ T cells. MiXCR, applied by TCRdb to the PCR reads, yields one record per CDR3 protein. This table has roughly 8,400 distinct CDR3 sequences, about 41% appearing once. Treatment here: roughly 10-day PBMC culture with coronavirus spike peptide pools or control peptides (ViraFEST assay). Prior to the COVID-19 pandemic (2011-2018), the unexposed donor's CD4+ T cells were collected. Source material: CD4+ T cells from blood, cultured in vitro. Source of these receptors: a human donor in good health.

In this sample, this clonotype turned up a few times. V gene TRBV6-1 combines with J gene TRBJ2-7, with D uncertain. The CDR3 runs to 13 residues. V lost 8 bases and J lost 2, with 13 bases in between. Germline V gene sequence: CDR1 MNHNS, CDR2 SASEGT. The CDR3 spells CASRLWQAYEQYF. In DNA, the CDR3 is TGTGCCAGCCGCCTGTGGCAAGCCTACGAGCAGTACTTC.

With regard to this clonotype: One end of the junction fails to match germline, which may point to a read error. The rearrangement links TRBV28 to TRBJ2-3; 7 bases align to TRBD2. This CDR3 is built from 12 residues. Germline V gene data show CDR1 as MDHEN and CDR2 as SYDVKM. CDR3 nucleotide sequence: TGTGCCAGCAGCCTCCCCGGAAGGGACTATGTATTT. It encodes CASSLPGRDYVF. Full variable domain (missing parts from reference TRBV28 and TRBJ2-3): DVKVTQSSRYLVKRTGEKVFLECVQDMDHENMFWYRQDPGLGLRLIYFSYDVKMKEKGDIPEGYSVSREKKERFSLILESASTNQTSMYLCASSLPGRDYVFGPGTRLTVL.

This clonotype has just a few counts. The V and J genes are TRBV7-6 and TRBJ2-3, with D perhaps given as TRBD1 or TRBD2 (5 bases each). Per the germline V gene, CDR1 is SGHVS and CDR2 is FNYEAQ. The CDR3 is 14 amino acids. V was pared by 0 bases and J by 2 bases, with 6 bases between. CDR3 sequence (DNA): TGTGCCAGCAGCTTAGCGGGGGACACAGATACGCAGTATTTT. Translation: CASSLAGDTDTQYF.

The table lists this clonotype with a few counts. The chain recombines TRBV20-1 with TRBJ1-2, with TRBD1 matching over 8 bases. The CDR3 contains 14 residues. Trimming cost V 6 bases and J 2 bases; bases outside gene matches: 8. The germline V gene encodes CDR1 DFQATT and CDR2 SNEGSKA (reference sequence). Here the CDR3 DNA reads TGCAGTGCCAGCCGGGACAGGACGAACTATGGCTACACCTTC. This codes for CSASRDRTNYGYTF.

In its sample, this clonotype was seen a few times. V gene TRBV6-1 combines with J gene TRBJ2-2; TRBD1 matches at 7 bases. J lost 7 bases, V lost 6 bases, and 11 bases had no gene match. Germline CDR1 reads MNHNS; CDR2 reads SASEGT. The CDR3 is 15 residues long. The CDR3 protein is CASRFTGASIGELFF. As DNA, the CDR3 is TGTGCCAGCAGATTCACAGGGGCCTCGATCGGGGAGCTGTTTTTT.

The V gene is TRBV6-4, the J gene TRBJ1-6; D might be TRBD1 (5 bases). V lost 3 bases to trimming and J lost 14 bases, with 14 bases between them. There are 13 residues in the CDR3. The germline CDR1 and CDR2 sequences are MRHNA and SNTAGT. The CDR3 nucleotides read TGTGCCAGCAGTGATAGAACAGGCGATACCCTCCACTTT. It translates to CASSDRTGDTLHF.

V and J are TRBV11-2 and TRBJ2-7; the D gene is possibly TRBD1 (5 bases). The CDR3 consists of 14 residues. Looked up from germline, CDR1 is SGHAT and CDR2 is FQNNGV. Trimming took 8 bases from V and 2 from J, leaving 16 bases between them. The CDR3 sequence is CASVSWGRTYEQYF. For the CDR3, the DNA is TGTGCCAGCGTTAGCTGGGGCCGGACCTACGAGCAGTACTTC.

The chain combines TRBV25-1 with TRBJ1-2; D not certain. CDR1 is MGHDK and CDR2 is SYGVNS in the germline V gene. The CDR3 is 15 amino acids. V dropped 2 bases and J dropped 7 bases, with 17 bases sitting between them. CDR3: CASSEGFGGVSGYTF. DNA of the CDR3: TGTGCCAGCAGTGAAGGGTTCGGTGGGGTCAGTGGCTACACCTTC.

V is TRBV20-1 and J is TRBJ1-5; D perhaps matches TRBD1 (6 bases). The CDR3 extends over 15 amino acids. V was pared by 0 bases and J by 6 bases, with 15 bases between. Looked up from germline, CDR1 is DFQATT and CDR2 is SNEGSKA (reference sequence). This CDR3 is CSARDPRGRGQPQHF. CDR3 sequence (DNA): TGCAGTGCTAGAGATCCCAGGGGTAGGGGTCAGCCCCAGCATTTT.

The gene calls are TRBV27 and TRBJ2-3; no firm D call. This CDR3 is built from 13 residues. Germline-derived CDR1 and CDR2 are MNHEY and SMNVEV (reference sequence). Trimming stripped 3 bases from V and 1 base from J, with 5 bases between. The CDR3 is CASSLARTDTQYF. In DNA form, the CDR3 reads TGTGCCAGCAGTTTGGCACGCACAGATACGCAGTATTTT.

This clonotype has a single count. The chain has TRBV7-9 and TRBJ1-1; 7 bases align to TRBD1. V lost 5 bases, J lost 1 base, and 7 bases stayed unmatched. The germline V gene encodes CDR1 SEHNR and CDR2 FQNEAQ (reference sequence). The CDR3 runs to 15 residues. In nucleotides, the CDR3 is TGTGCCAGCAGCCCTTGGACAGGAGAGAACACTGAAGCTTTCTTT. It encodes CASSPWTGENTEAFF. The complete variable domain, with remaining parts taken from reference TRBV7-9 and TRBJ1-1, reads DTGVSQNPRHKITKRGQNVTFRCDPISEHNRLYWYRQTLGQGPEFLTYFQNEAQLEKSRLLSDRFSAERPKGSFSTLEIQRTEQGDSAMYLCASSPWTGENTEAFFGQGTRLTVV.